This T cell receptor (beta chain) was recovered during a study of PD-1 blockade in classical Hodgkin lymphoma. In the case of this clone: What it binds is not known.

The time point was: cycle 4 day 1 (C4D1), after five to seven weeks of nivolumab. Every one of the patients relapsed after autologous stem cell transplantation (brentuximab vedotin exposure was variable). The CDR3 sequence is 15 residues long. Germline trimming cut 4 bases from V and 0 bases from J; bases unmatched to any gene: 0. Germline values: CDR1 MNHEY, CDR2 SVGAGI. Libraries were prepared by immunoSEQ multiplex PCR; TCRdb keeps only in-frame clonotypes and omits some of them. This table has tens of thousands of clones, around 74% appearing once. The study, taken as a whole, reports: Patients who initiated nivolumab within 1 year of ASCT were excluded. Compared with baseline, CD4+ but not CD8+ TCR diversity had risen significantly by C4D1.

Source: peripheral blood mononuclear cells (PBMCs), taken before the fourth cycle of nivolumab. The clonotype was recovered from a human donor with classical Hodgkin lymphoma. This chain links TRBV6-5 with TRBJ2-6, with TRBD1 identical over 7 bases. For the CDR3, the DNA is TGTGCCAGCAGTTGGGACAGCTCTGGGGCCAACGTCCTGACTTTC. Protein: CASSWDSSGANVLTF.